This T cell receptor beta chain originates from a study of cytomegalovirus exposure and HLA in healthy donors (dated 2017 in TCRdb). Background for the entire study: An earlier analysis of several hundred of the donors reported 250 to 300 Gb of sequence data and around 120 million unique TCR beta sequences from roughly 200 million T cells. An early release that covered about 600 HLA-typed donors contained around 300 gigabases of sequencing data and 75 million to 100 million unique TCR sequences. Among the roughly 400 genotyped donors, approximately 76% belonged to the genetic ancestry cluster associated with self-reported Caucasian donors. The study aimed to test whether signatures of past pathogen exposure could be identified by cataloging public T cell receptors. Using immunosequencing, the study profiled T cell repertoires from 500 to 800 subjects and related those repertoires to cytomegalovirus serostatus. Besides the first cohort of roughly 660 subjects, a separate validation cohort made up of about 120 different subjects was used. The study combined high-throughput TCR immunosequencing, statistical association of individual TCRs with disease status, and machine learning to predict cytomegalovirus infection status. A later analysis re-examined previously published TCR beta repertoires from roughly 650 donors and added high-resolution HLA genotyping to investigate patterns of TCR occurrence. The later analysis used no new phenotypic data to find candidate immune exposures, relying instead on TCR beta sequences and their occurrence across donors. An earlier analysis of about 600 of the donors used high-throughput TCR beta sequencing to judge whether each TCR beta V gene segment behaved as functional or pseudogenic. Donor age, sex, ethnicity and CMV serostatus were compiled alongside the repertoire data. In a later genetic analysis, genome-wide SNP genotypes for about 65% of the roughly 670 donors were used, and that subset was treated as a discovery cohort. All discovery cohort repertoires had been generated using a single sequencing platform. Both class I and class II loci were covered by HLA typing, at four-digit resolution. The number of donors typed differed by locus, with about 629-630 for A, B, C, DRB1 and DQB1, about 500 for DQA1, 600 to 610 for DPA1, and over 400 for DPB1. A handful of DR-DQ haplotypes were handled as single units for association and clustering because linkage in the cohort was strong. Among 398 genotyped donors of the cohort, an average of 235,054 unique TCR beta nucleotide sequences were sequenced per donor, roughly a sixth of them non-productive. Results the study describes overall, beyond this receptor: A further reported finding was that TCR beta sequences accurately predicted the HLA-A and HLA-B alleles for most subjects in the first cohort. The classifier was reported to diagnose cytomegalovirus status with high specificity and sensitivity in both the original cohort and the validation cohort. Roughly uniform sequencing depth across donors was assumed in presence/absence analyses, although this assumption may not hold. A cluster of highly shared sequence variants was judged likely to represent a technical artifact of the sequencing pipeline. It was suggested by the authors that the approach could potentially be generalized to other disease states and immunological phenotypes. Linkage disequilibrium might explain the correlated functional status among segregating V segments, but an unknown experimental factor could not be ruled out. Compared with equally common non-associated chains, HLA-associated TCR beta chains in a later analysis were more clonally expanded and had lower generation probabilities. In vitro tests confirmed that a few of the cytomegalovirus-associated TCR beta chains recognize cytomegalovirus antigens. In a later analysis, several top co-occurrence clusters were reported to appear linked to parvovirus B19, influenza, CMV and Epstein-Barr virus. Across donors, most TCR sequences were observed very rarely, whereas some public TCRs were present in many individuals. Because HLA typing was missing for some donors at each locus, association tests included only the typed subset. In a later analysis, TCR association rates were found to vary across HLA loci, with the most associated TCRs seen for DRB1 alleles and the fewest for HLA-C alleles. In a later analysis, most CMV-associated TCR beta chains were found to appear HLA-restricted, with HLA associations seemingly driven largely by CMV exposure. In the study, some 180 TCR beta chains were listed as associated with cytomegalovirus. In a later genetic analysis, a missense DCLRE1C variant was associated with V-gene and J-gene trimming of TCR beta chains, and the association was replicated in an independent cohort. For the cohort, immune exposure information was limited to CMV serostatus. According to a later genetic analysis, donors in an Asian-associated ancestry cluster had fewer N-insertions in productive TCRs than the approximately 610-donor mean. Strong co-occurrence of HLA alleles, especially DR and DQ, made assigning TCR associations to individual alleles difficult. An earlier analysis of 450 to 750 of the donors showed that most TCR beta V segments appeared in productive rearrangements either about 87% or about 30% of the time, which broadly matched IMGT annotations. A later analysis associated 15,000 to 20,000 TCR beta sequences with specific HLA alleles at a false discovery rate of 0.05. The cohort was sequenced for TCR beta chains only, and without alpha or paired-chain data the features that could be detected were limited. Because counts were too low, approximately 18 rarely observed V segments, including chromosome 9 orphons, were excluded from the earlier analysis of some 540 of the donors. Some IMGT-functional V segments, including TRBV6-2 and TRBV6-3, could not be distinguished by the 87-base-pair reads and were therefore excluded.

For this clone: This receptor's antigen is unknown. Nothing much larger sits one base from this clone, and base qualities are not available.

Germline trimming amounts to 7 bases on V and 6 bases on J, with 6 as the count of junction bases outside the gene matches. Including the terminal cysteine and phenylalanine, the CDR3 comprises 13 residues. CDR3 DNA is the only sequence kept; it has 39 bases, read in frame from the first base. CDR1 and CDR2, per the germline V gene, are KGHSH and LQKENI. The cohort consisted of 650 to 850 healthy bone marrow donors. At the time of sampling, every cohort member was nominally healthy, though immune exposures that went unrecorded were likely present. The donor was CMV seronegative and was included in the group of under 450 seronegative cohort members. Every donor gave a peripheral blood sample, and the peripheral blood mononuclear cells from that sample were used for TCR beta sequencing. Genomic DNA was extracted from the blood cell samples with the Qiagen DNeasy Blood Extraction Kit. The library relied on the immunoSEQ multiplex PCR assay. For the multiplex PCR, a mixture combining 60 forward primers for TCR Vbeta segments and 13 reverse primers for TCR Jbeta segments was used. Amplification of the CDR3 region of rearranged TCR beta genes was performed with a multiplex PCR assay on genomic DNA. On the Illumina HiSeq System, the amplified TCR beta libraries were sequenced as 87-base-pair reads. From the authors' description of their analysis: A later analysis tallied tens of millions of unique TCR beta chains across the 666 repertoires, and approximately 11 million of those chains were shared by two or more donors. A nearest-neighbor algorithm error-corrected the raw reads and collapsed the reads into unique sequences, merging closely related sequences to remove PCR and sequencing errors. V, D and J gene segments were assigned by aligning CDR3 sequences to IMGT reference sequences. For a sequence to be retained, at least a six-nucleotide match to both a V gene segment and a J gene segment was required. Rearrangements were called productive when the CDR3 lacked stop codons and stayed in frame with V and J; all others were non-productive. CDR3 was defined according to IMGT convention as the region running from the second conserved V-encoded cysteine to the conserved J-encoded phenylalanine. The earlier analysis of roughly 590 of the donors excluded sequences that lacked an unambiguous match to a single V gene segment. An earlier analysis of some 500 of the donors classified V segments as functional when productive rearrangements were above 56.7% and as segregating when the standard deviation between donors was above 5%. A statistical classification framework was built to diagnose cytomegalovirus status from the catalog of TCR beta chain sequences. V and J gene assignment, in a later analysis, came from comparing TCR nucleotide sequences with IMGT/GENE-DB human TR gene sequences. Using the TCRdist pipeline, a later analysis assigned CDR3 sequences along with most-parsimonious VDJ recombination scenarios. In a later analysis, each TCR beta chain was defined by its CDR3 amino acid sequence together with its V-gene family, and reads lacking a unique V-gene family were excluded. To address suspected cross-contamination and a sequencing artifact, a later analysis removed roughly 580 highly shared, low-generation-probability nucleotide sequences. In a later analysis, a clonal expansion index was calculated for each public chain from normalized within-repertoire ranks of inferred template counts. A later analysis computed generation probabilities with a VDJ recombination model fitted to out-of-frame rearrangements, and checked the results against IGoR. Hypergeometric tests were used in a later analysis to score TCR-TCR, TCR-HLA and TCR-CMV co-occurrence, with a repertoire-size bias correction applied to the TCR pairs. A later analysis estimated false discovery rates by permuting HLA or CMV assignments 20 times. In a later analysis, co-occurring TCRs were grouped with DBSCAN, and TCRdist sequence similarity was added when clustering was performed within HLA-allele-positive subsets. For co-occurrence clustering, repertoires with fewer than 30,000 or more than 120,000 public chains were excluded, along with roughly 5 repertoires with anomalous nucleotide sharing. In its TCRdb copy, this immuneACCESS table keeps in-frame sequences only and misses some clones. Where compared with another copy, unresolved V genes explain less than half of these, and the others have no known cause. V, J and clone size are taken as reported in that table, and D and trimming were inferred from the DNA itself. In all, the sample holds 30,000 to 40,000 clones, and 68% of those were seen once. Roughly 4% of the sample comes from the top ten.

Sequences were obtained from PBMCs. This sequence originates from a man aged 40-49 years in good health and CMV-seronegative. The sequence links TRBV18 to TRBJ1-5; the central 7 bases match TRBD1. In nucleotides, the sequence is TGTGCCAGCTGTACAGGGGATGGTCAGCCCCAGCATTTT. It encodes CASCTGDGQPQHF.